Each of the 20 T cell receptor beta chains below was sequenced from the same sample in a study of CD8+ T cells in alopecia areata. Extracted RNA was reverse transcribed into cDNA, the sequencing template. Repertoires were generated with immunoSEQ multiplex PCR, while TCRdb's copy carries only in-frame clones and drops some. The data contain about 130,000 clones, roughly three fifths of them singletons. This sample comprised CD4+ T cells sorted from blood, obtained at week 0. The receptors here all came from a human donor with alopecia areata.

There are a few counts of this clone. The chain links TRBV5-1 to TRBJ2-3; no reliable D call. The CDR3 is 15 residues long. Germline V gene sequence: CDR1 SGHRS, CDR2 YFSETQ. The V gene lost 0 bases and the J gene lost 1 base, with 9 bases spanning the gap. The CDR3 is CASSLADPRTDTQYF. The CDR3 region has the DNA TGCGCCAGCAGCTTGGCCGACCCCCGCACAGATACGCAGTATTTT.

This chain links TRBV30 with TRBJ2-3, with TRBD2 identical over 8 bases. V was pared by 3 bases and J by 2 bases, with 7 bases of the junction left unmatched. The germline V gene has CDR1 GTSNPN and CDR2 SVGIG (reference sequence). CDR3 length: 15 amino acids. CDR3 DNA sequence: TGTGCCTGGAGGCTTTTTAGCGGGGACACAGATACGCAGTATTTT. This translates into CAWRLFSGDTDTQYF.

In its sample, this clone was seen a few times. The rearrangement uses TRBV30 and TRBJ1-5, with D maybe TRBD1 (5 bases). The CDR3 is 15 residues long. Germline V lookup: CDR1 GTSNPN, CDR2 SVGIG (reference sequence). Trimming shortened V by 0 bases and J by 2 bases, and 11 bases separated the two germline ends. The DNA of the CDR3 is TGTGCCTGGAGTGTGGCCGGAGGGGGCAATCAGCCCCAGCATTTT. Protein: CAWSVAGGGNQPQHF.

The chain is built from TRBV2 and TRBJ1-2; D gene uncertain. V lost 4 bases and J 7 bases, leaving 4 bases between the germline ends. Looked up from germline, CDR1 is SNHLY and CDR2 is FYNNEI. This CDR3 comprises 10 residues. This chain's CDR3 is CASSVVGYTF. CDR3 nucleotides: TGTGCCAGCAGTGTTGTTGGCTACACCTTC.

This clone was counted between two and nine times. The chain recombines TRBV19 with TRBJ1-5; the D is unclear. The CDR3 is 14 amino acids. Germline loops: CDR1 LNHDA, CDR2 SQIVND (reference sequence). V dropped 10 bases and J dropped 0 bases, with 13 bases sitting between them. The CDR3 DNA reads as TGTGCCACCCTTCCAAGGAATAGCAATCAGCCCCAGCATTTT. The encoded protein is CATLPRNSNQPQHF.

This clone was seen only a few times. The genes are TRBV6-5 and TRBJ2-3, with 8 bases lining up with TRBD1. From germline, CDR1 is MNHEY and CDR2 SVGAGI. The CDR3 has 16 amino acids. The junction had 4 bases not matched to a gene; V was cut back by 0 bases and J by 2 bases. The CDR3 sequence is CASSYSAGGFTDTQYF. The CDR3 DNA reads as TGTGCCAGCAGTTACTCGGCAGGGGGCTTCACAGATACGCAGTATTTT.

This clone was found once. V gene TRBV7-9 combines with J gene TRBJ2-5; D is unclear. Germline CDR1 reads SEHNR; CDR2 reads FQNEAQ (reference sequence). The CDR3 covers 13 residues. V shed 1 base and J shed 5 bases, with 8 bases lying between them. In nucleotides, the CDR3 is TGTGCCAGCAGCTTAGAGACTGGGGAGACCCAGTACTTC. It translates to CASSLETGETQYF.

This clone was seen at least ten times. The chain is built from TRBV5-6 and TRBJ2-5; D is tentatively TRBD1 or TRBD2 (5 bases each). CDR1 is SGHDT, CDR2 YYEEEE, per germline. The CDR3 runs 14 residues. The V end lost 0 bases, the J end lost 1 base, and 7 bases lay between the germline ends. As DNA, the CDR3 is TGTGCCAGCAGCTTGGTGGGACGCCAAGAGACCCAGTACTTC. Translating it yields CASSLVGRQETQYF.

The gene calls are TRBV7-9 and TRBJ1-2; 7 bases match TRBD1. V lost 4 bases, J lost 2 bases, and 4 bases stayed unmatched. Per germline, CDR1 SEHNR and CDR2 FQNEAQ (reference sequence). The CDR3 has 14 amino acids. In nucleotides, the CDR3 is TGTGCCAGCAGCTCAGTACAGGGGAACTATGGCTACACCTTC. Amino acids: CASSSVQGNYGYTF.

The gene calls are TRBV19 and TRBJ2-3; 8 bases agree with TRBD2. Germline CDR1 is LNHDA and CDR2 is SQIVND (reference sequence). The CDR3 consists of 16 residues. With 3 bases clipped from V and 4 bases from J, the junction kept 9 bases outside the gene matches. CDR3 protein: CASSISGRGASDTQYF. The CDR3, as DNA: TGTGCCAGTAGTATCAGCGGGCGGGGGGCCTCAGATACGCAGTATTTT.

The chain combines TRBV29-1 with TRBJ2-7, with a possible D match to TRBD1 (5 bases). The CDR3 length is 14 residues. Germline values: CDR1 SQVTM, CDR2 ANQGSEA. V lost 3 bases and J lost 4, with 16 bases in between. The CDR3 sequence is CSVDPQGKGYEQYF. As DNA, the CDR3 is TGCAGCGTTGATCCTCAGGGAAAGGGTTACGAGCAGTACTTC.

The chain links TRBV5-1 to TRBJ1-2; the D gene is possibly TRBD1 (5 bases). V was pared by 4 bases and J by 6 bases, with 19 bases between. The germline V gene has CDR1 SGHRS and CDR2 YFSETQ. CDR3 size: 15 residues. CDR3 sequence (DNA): TGCGCCAGCAGCGCGACAAGGGGAAACGACCATGGCTACACCTTC. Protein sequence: CASSATRGNDHGYTF.

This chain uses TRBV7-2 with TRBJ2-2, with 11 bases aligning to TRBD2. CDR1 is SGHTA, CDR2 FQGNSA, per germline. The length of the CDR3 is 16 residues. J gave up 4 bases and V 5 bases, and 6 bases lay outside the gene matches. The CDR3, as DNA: TGTGCCAGCAGCCCCACTAGCGGGGGACCCACCGGGGAGCTGTTTTTT. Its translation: CASSPTSGGPTGELFF.

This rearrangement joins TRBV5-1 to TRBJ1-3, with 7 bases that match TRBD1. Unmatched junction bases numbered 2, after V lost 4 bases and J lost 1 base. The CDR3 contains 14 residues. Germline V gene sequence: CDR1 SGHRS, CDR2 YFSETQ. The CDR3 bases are TGCGCCAGCAGCGCGACAGGGTCTGGAAACACCATATATTTT. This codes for CASSATGSGNTIYF.

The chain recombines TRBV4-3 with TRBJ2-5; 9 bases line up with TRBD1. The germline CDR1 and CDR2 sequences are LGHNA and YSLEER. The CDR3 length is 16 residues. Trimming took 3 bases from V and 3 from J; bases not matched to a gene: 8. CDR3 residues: CASSHSLTGGEETQYF. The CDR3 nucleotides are TGCGCCAGCAGCCACTCATTGACAGGGGGTGAAGAGACCCAGTACTTC.

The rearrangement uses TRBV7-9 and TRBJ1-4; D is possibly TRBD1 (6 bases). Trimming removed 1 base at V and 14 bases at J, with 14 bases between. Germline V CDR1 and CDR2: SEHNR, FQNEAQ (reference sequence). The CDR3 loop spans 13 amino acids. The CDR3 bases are TGTGCCAGCAGCTTAGACAATAGGGGGACTCTGTTTTTT. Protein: CASSLDNRGTLFF.

The CDR3: CASSLLSDTEAFF. CDR3 coding DNA: TGTGCCAGCAGCTTATTATCAGACACTGAAGCTTTCTTT. The chain couples TRBV7-3 to TRBJ1-1; no reliable D call. Trimming pared 2 bases from V and 3 bases from J, leaving 7 bases between. The CDR3 runs to 13 residues. Germline V lookup: CDR1 SGHTA, CDR2 FQGTGA.

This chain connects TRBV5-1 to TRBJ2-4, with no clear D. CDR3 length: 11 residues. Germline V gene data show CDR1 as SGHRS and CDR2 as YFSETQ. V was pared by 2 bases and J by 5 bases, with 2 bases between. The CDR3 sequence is CASSFQNIQYF. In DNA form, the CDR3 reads TGCGCCAGCAGCTTTCAAAACATTCAGTACTTC.

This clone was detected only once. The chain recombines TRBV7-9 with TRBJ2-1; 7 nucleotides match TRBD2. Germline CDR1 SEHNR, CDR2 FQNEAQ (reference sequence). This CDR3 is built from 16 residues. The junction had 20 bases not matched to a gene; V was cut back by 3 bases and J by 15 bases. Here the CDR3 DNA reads TGTGCCAGCAGCTTTAGGAGCGGGATGGGTGAGTTGGGTGCGTTCTTC. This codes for CASSFRSGMGELGAFF.

This CDR3 is CASSTRDNEQYF. The CDR3 DNA is TGTGCCAGTAGTACCCGGGACAACGAGCAGTACTTC. V is TRBV19 and J is TRBJ2-7; weak D call: TRBD1 (6 bases). This CDR3 is built from 12 residues. V was cut by 4 bases and J by 5 bases, with 9 bases left in between. Germline assignment: CDR1 LNHDA and CDR2 SQIVND (reference sequence).